Given below is one T cell receptor beta chain in context. Its antigen remains unknown. These data come from a study of T cell responses to AZD1222 COVID-19 vaccine. Findings and caveats of the study: Reportedly, nearly half the spike-specific TCRs target unmutated variant regions. Elevations in Spike-specific TCR breadth and depth followed administration of two AZD1222 doses. Mostly white British, mostly female donors; authors suggested clonal diversity may be underestimated. There were vaccine-associated CD4 TCRs across spike, dominant at 160-218 and 743-854.

The CDR3 has 11 amino acids. V dropped 7 bases and J dropped 5 bases, with 7 bases sitting between them. Germline CDR1 MNHNS, CDR2 SASEGT. Produced via immunoSEQ multiplex PCR; TCRdb's table is partial and in-frame only. The table has about 120,000 clones, approximately 87% seen once. The specimen comprised peripheral blood, sampled on day 0 of AZD1222 vaccination. The V and J genes are TRBV6-1 and TRBJ2-3, with D tentatively TRBD2 (6 bases). This TCR was recovered from an adult in good health. DNA for the CDR3: TGTGCCAGCATGCGGGAAGATACGCAGTATTTT. Amino acids: CASMREDTQYF.